Listed below are T cell receptor beta chains from one sample, sequenced in a study of beta chain features in type 1 diabetes. The repertoire was sequenced with immunoSEQ multiplex PCR; TCRdb's copy has only in-frame clones and lacks some. The table lists 310,000 or so clones, approximately 8.2% of them singletons. The sample was central memory CD4+ T cells from blood. These receptors were taken from a woman aged 18-30 years in good health. The CDR3 runs from the conserved cysteine through the conserved F or W. Fields, in order: V gene, J gene, D gene, clone size, CDR3 DNA, CDR3 protein. The D gene is left open where the match is weak. Some rows mark clone size as missing; the rest say once, few, many or name a class of expanded clone.

v_gene: TRBV6-5; j_gene: TRBJ2-5; d_gene: -; abundance: many; CDR3nt: TGTGCCAGTAGGAGAGATCGAGCGACCCAGTACTTC; CDR3aa: CASRRDRATQYF
v_gene: TRBV5-6; j_gene: TRBJ2-5; d_gene: TRBD1; abundance: -; CDR3nt: TGTGCCAGCAGCTTGAGGACAGGGGAGACCCAGTACTTC; CDR3aa: CASSLRTGETQYF
v_gene: TRBV7-2; j_gene: TRBJ1-3; d_gene: -; abundance: -; CDR3nt: TGTGCCAGCAGCTCAAAGGTGGAGGGGCGAAACACCATATATTTT; CDR3aa: CASSSKVEGRNTIYF
v_gene: TRBV7-3; j_gene: TRBJ1-3; d_gene: -; abundance: few; CDR3nt: TGTGCCAGCAGCGAGAACCTCGGGAACACCATATATTTT; CDR3aa: CASSENLGNTIYF
v_gene: TRBV9; j_gene: TRBJ2-3; d_gene: -; abundance: -; CDR3nt: TGTGCCAGCAGCGCGGTTAGTCCGACGGATACGCAGTATTTT; CDR3aa: CASSAVSPTDTQYF
v_gene: TRBV29-1; j_gene: TRBJ2-5; d_gene: -; abundance: few; CDR3nt: TGCAGCGTCGCGGTGCAGCAAGAGACCCAGTACTTC; CDR3aa: CSVAVQQETQYF
v_gene: TRBV10-3; j_gene: TRBJ2-3; d_gene: -; abundance: -; CDR3nt: TGTGCCATCAGCTCTAGTTACCCTCAATCGGATACAGATACGCAGTATTTT; CDR3aa: CAISSSYPQSDTDTQYF
v_gene: TRBV6-5; j_gene: TRBJ2-3; d_gene: -; abundance: -; CDR3nt: TGTGCCAGCAGCCCCTTAGGCGAACGGGCTTCCGCGCAGTATTTT; CDR3aa: CASSPLGERASAQYF
v_gene: TRBV11-2; j_gene: TRBJ2-3; d_gene: -; abundance: -; CDR3nt: TGTGCCAGCAGCTCGACACTACAGGCCCTGGGGTATTTT; CDR3aa: CASSSTLQALGYF
v_gene: TRBV28; j_gene: TRBJ1-1; d_gene: -; abundance: -; CDR3nt: TGTGCCGCGACAGGTTGGACGAACACTGAAGCTTTCTTT; CDR3aa: CAATGWTNTEAFF
v_gene: TRBV5-1; j_gene: TRBJ2-7; d_gene: TRBD2; abundance: -; CDR3nt: TGCGCCAGCAGCTTGGGGGTAGCGGGAGACTACGAGCAGTACTTC; CDR3aa: CASSLGVAGDYEQYF
v_gene: TRBV28; j_gene: TRBJ2-6; d_gene: -; abundance: -; CDR3nt: TGTGCCAGCAGACCTTTTGTTGGGGGGTTCGGGGCCAACGTCCTGACTTTC; CDR3aa: CASRPFVGGFGANVLTF
v_gene: TRBV6-5; j_gene: TRBJ2-7; d_gene: -; abundance: many; CDR3nt: TGTGCCAGCAGCCGGGACCGAAGCTCCTACGAGCAGTACTTC; CDR3aa: CASSRDRSSYEQYF
v_gene: TRBV11-2; j_gene: TRBJ2-1; d_gene: TRBD2; abundance: many; CDR3nt: TGTGCCAGCAGCCCCTGGACTAGCGGGAGGTCCTTTGAGCAGTTCTTC; CDR3aa: CASSPWTSGRSFEQFF
v_gene: TRBV20-1; j_gene: TRBJ2-5; d_gene: -; abundance: few; CDR3nt: TGCAGTGCTCTCCCTCAAGAGACCCAGTACTTC; CDR3aa: CSALPQETQYF
v_gene: TRBV7-3; j_gene: TRBJ1-2; d_gene: -; abundance: few; CDR3nt: TGTGCCAGCAGCTTGCAGGGTCCTACAACCCATGGCTACACCTTC; CDR3aa: CASSLQGPTTHGYTF
v_gene: TRBV7-3; j_gene: TRBJ2-5; d_gene: -; abundance: -; CDR3nt: TGTGCCAGCAGCTTTTGGCCAGGGCTGCAAGAGACCCAGTACTTC; CDR3aa: CASSFWPGLQETQYF
v_gene: TRBV10-1; j_gene: TRBJ2-2; d_gene: -; abundance: -; CDR3nt: TGCGCCAGCAGTGAGACAGCCGGATCCGGGGAGCTGTTTTTT; CDR3aa: CASSETAGSGELFF
v_gene: TRBV29-1; j_gene: TRBJ2-1; d_gene: TRBD2; abundance: many; CDR3nt: TGCAGCGTTGACGGACCGGGAGGGCCGCGGGAGCAGTTCTTC; CDR3aa: CSVDGPGGPREQFF
v_gene: TRBV2; j_gene: TRBJ1-2; d_gene: -; abundance: few; CDR3nt: TGTGCCAGCAGTGAAGTTGACAGAGGGTATGGCTACACCTTC; CDR3aa: CASSEVDRGYGYTF
v_gene: TRBV10-1; j_gene: TRBJ2-2; d_gene: -; abundance: -; CDR3nt: TGCGCCAGCAGGACAGGACAAAACACCGGGGAGCTGTTTTTT; CDR3aa: CASRTGQNTGELFF
v_gene: TRBV5-4; j_gene: TRBJ1-1; d_gene: TRBD1; abundance: -; CDR3nt: TGTGCCAGTATGGGACAGGGAACTGAAGCTTTCTTT; CDR3aa: CASMGQGTEAFF
v_gene: TRBV29-1; j_gene: TRBJ1-4; d_gene: -; abundance: -; CDR3nt: TGCAGCGTACGACTCCGGGGAGATGAAAAACTGTTTTTT; CDR3aa: CSVRLRGDEKLFF